Sequencing of this TCR beta chain was carried out in a study of regulatory T cells in long-lasting Graves disease. Across the study: To qualify as persistent, Graves' disease required over 5 years of antithyroid drugs with positive TSH receptor antibodies.

Turning to this clonotype: Its antigen remains unknown.

The time point was: persistent/refractory GD, antithyroid drugs over 5 years with positive TRAb. The TCR library was made from RNA that had been extracted from PBMCs in TRIzol. Points from the study as a whole: Less diverse TCR repertoires were seen in persistent Graves' patients than in newly diagnosed ones.

CDR3-region Arm-PCR and iRepertoire HTBI primers produced the TCR beta libraries. In TCRdb, the multiplex PCR reads were re-called with MiXCR into one record per CDR3 protein. The sample has roughly 400,000 distinct CDR3 sequences, more than 20% seen once; the top ten hold 20%. The length of the CDR3 is 13 residues. CDR1 is DFQATT and CDR2 is SNEGSKA in the germline V gene (reference sequence). V lost 6 bases to trimming and J lost 7 bases, with 18 bases between them. Sequenced material: peripheral blood mononuclear cells (PBMCs), taken when the disease was refractory, from a patient treated with antithyroid drugs. The source of this sequence is a female donor with Graves disease. V gene TRBV20-1 combines with J gene TRBJ2-5; D unclear. CDR3 nucleotide sequence: TGCAGTGCCTATAATACAACGACCCGGACCCAGTACTTC. Protein sequence: CSAYNTTTRTQYF.